This T cell receptor beta chain was identified in a study of shared clonotypes between healthy human individuals. From germline, CDR1 is LNHDA and CDR2 SQIVND (reference sequence). CDR3 length equals 14 residues. V was pared by 4 bases and J by 2 bases, with 11 bases between. A note on this clone: Its target is unknown.

This was a deep-level run. Here immunoSEQ multiplex PCR was the method, and the copy in TCRdb shows in-frame clones only, minus some. Found here are millions of clones, just over 90% of them singletons; the top ten hold 0.35% to 0.45%. Overall study findings and caveats: Only blood was sampled; tissue repertoires likely differ.

The chain is built from TRBV19 and TRBJ1-2; D is possibly TRBD1 (6 bases). Material for sequencing was naive CD4+ T cells from PBMCs. Subset reported: CD45RA+ positively selected. This TCR was recovered from a man aged 18 to 29 in good health. Some clones in this sample may be carry-over from other donors' samples. In DNA form, the CDR3 reads TGTGCCAGTAGTAAACAGGGAACGAACTATGGCTACACCTTC. Protein: CASSKQGTNYGYTF.